Presented here are 8 T cell receptor beta chains from one specimen sequenced in a study of shared clonotypes between healthy human individuals. The repertoire was sequenced with immunoSEQ multiplex PCR; TCRdb's copy has only in-frame clones and lacks some. This sample has over 850,000 clones; approximately 78% occur once, and the top ten carry roughly 0.57%. The sequenced material came from memory CD4+ T cells from PBMCs. Subset noted: CD45RA-negative fraction. The receptors derive from a young man in good health. Some clones in this sample may be carry-over from other donors' samples.

The CDR3 region has the DNA TGTGCCTGGAGTGTATATTGGGGACCAGGAGCTGGAAACACCATATATTTT. Amino acids: CAWSVYWGPGAGNTIYF. The chain employs TRBV30 and TRBJ1-3, with TRBD1 as a possible D gene (5 bases). Trimming left V 0 bases short and J 2 bases short, with 17 bases between. Germline V gene lookup returns CDR1 GTSNPN and CDR2 SVGIG (reference sequence). This CDR3 spans 17 amino acids.

The chain employs TRBV14 and TRBJ2-2; D not certain. This CDR3 comprises 15 residues. Germline V gene data show CDR1 as SGHDN and CDR2 as FVKESK. Between the trimmed V and J ends, which lost 6 bases and 0 bases, there was a span of 11 bases. Here the CDR3 DNA reads TGTGCCAGCAGAGAGAAGGGCGCGAACACCGGGGAGCTGTTTTTT. It codes for CASREKGANTGELFF.

The V gene is TRBV28, the J gene TRBJ1-4; TRBD1 matches at 10 bases. Trimming at V came to 8 bases and at J to 2 bases, leaving 5 bases not matched to a gene. The CDR3 contains 15 residues. Germline V gene sequence: CDR1 MDHEN, CDR2 SYDVKM. For the CDR3, the DNA is TGTGCCAGCGGGGGACAGGGGTTGACTAATGAAAAACTGTTTTTT. This translates into CASGGQGLTNEKLFF.

This clone was counted only a few times. The chain has TRBV5-1 and TRBJ1-1; 7 nucleotides match TRBD1. CDR1 is SGHRS, CDR2 YFSETQ, per germline. Unmatched junction bases numbered 10, after V lost 4 bases and J lost 4 bases. CDR3 length: 15 amino acids. In DNA form, the CDR3 reads TGCGCCAGCAGCCCCGAGTACAGGGGTACCACTGAAGCTTTCTTT. Translation gives CASSPEYRGTTEAFF.

This clone has just a few counts. The chain is built from TRBV4-3 and TRBJ2-5; 7 bases match TRBD2. Germline CDR1 LGHNA, CDR2 YSLEER. The CDR3 length is 15 residues. The V gene end was trimmed by 3 bases and the J gene end by 2 bases; junction bases not matched to a gene: 6. The CDR3 here is CASSQGPSGQETQYF. In DNA form, the CDR3 reads TGCGCCAGCAGCCAGGGTCCTAGCGGTCAAGAGACCCAGTACTTC.

The chain links TRBV19 to TRBJ2-2; tentative D call: TRBD1 (6 bases). This CDR3 has 15 amino acids. Germline values: CDR1 LNHDA, CDR2 SQIVND (reference sequence). Trimming pared 5 bases from V and 5 bases from J, leaving 15 bases between. The CDR3 loop reads CASSFPGQRTGELFF. CDR3 DNA: TGTGCCAGTAGTTTCCCCGGACAGAGGACCGGGGAGCTGTTTTTT.

This clone was counted a single time. The rearrangement links TRBV5-6 to TRBJ2-7; 7 bases align to TRBD1. This CDR3 has 15 amino acids. V was clipped by 0 bases and J by 3 bases; unmatched bases: 6. Looked up from germline, CDR1 is SGHDT and CDR2 is YYEEEE. CDR3 bases: TGTGCCAGCAGCTTGGCGGCAGGGGGTGTCTACGAGCAGTACTTC. Protein product: CASSLAAGGVYEQYF.

The table lists this clone with a few counts. J is TRBJ2-5 and V is TRBV2; 8 bases line up with TRBD1. Per the germline V gene, CDR1 is SNHLY and CDR2 is FYNNEI. The CDR3 length is 16 residues. V lost 6 bases and J lost 0; bases outside the gene matches: 9. CDR3 DNA sequence: TGTGCCAGCAGGGACCACAGGGGGACCAACCAAGAGACCCAGTACTTC. This gives the protein CASRDHRGTNQETQYF.